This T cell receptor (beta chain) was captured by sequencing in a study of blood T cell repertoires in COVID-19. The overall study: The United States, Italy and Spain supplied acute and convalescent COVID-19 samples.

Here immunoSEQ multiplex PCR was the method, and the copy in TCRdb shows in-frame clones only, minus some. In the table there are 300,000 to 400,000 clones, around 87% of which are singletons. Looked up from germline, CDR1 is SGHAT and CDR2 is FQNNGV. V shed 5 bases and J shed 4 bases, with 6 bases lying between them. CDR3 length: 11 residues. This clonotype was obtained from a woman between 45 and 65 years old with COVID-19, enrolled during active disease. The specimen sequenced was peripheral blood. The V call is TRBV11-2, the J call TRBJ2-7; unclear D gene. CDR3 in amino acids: CASSPYYEQYF. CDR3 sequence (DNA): TGTGCCAGCAGCCCGTATTACGAGCAGTACTTC.